This T cell receptor beta chain was obtained from a study of vaccination effects on CD4 cells after COVID-19. General study findings and limits: Marked contraction was observed in infection-induced and vaccine-induced clones late after vaccination. There were few convalescent patients in the study and no early post-infection timepoints.

Assay: immunoSEQ multiplex PCR; the TCRdb copy retains only in-frame clones and omits some. The data show around 30,000 clones, 74% seen once. The CDR3 is 13 amino acids. V was clipped by 6 bases and J by 7 bases, with 13 bases between them. CDR1 LNHDA and CDR2 SQIVND come from the germline V gene (reference sequence). As for this clone: Its antigen is not identified.

Sequencing followed a ViraFEST assay step that expanded antigen-specific CD4+ T cells with viral peptide pools. Scientists isolated CD4+ T cells after an approximately 11-day culture period ended. All participants had two doses of either the BNT162b2 or mRNA-1273 vaccine. The chain joins TRBV19 to TRBJ1-5; D is ambiguous. This material consisted of CD4+ T cells from PBMCs cultured with HCoV-OC43 spike peptides, taken after COVID-19 vaccination. Regarding subset: HCoV-OC43 spike overlapping peptide pool stimulation. The sequence came from a human donor who received a COVID-19 vaccine. This CDR3 reads CASRSFAGQPQHF. CDR3 nucleotides: TGTGCCAGTAGGAGTTTTGCTGGGCAGCCCCAGCATTTT.